This T cell receptor beta chain was obtained from a study of T cells in women clearing cervical HPV infection. Study-wide results and limits: Timing of associations relative to infection is unclear; T-cell subsets were not isolated. Richness differences could reflect unmeasured T-cell content per sample. Cases carried less TRBV6-7 than controls: approximately 0.1% versus 0.16%.

This table comes from immunoSEQ multiplex PCR, and its TCRdb copy is limited to in-frame clones, with some not included. The sample totals 30,000 to 45,000 clones. As for this clone: Its cognate antigen is unknown. Read coverage stops 3 residues before the CDR3 terminus; the germline J gene supplies the remainder.

The J segment lost 5 bases and the V segment lost 4 bases, leaving 4 bases of the junction unmatched. CDR3 size: 13 residues. Germline V gene lookup returns CDR1 SGHTA and CDR2 FQGNSA. HPV was found by MY09/MY11 PCR and dot-blot genotyping. The J gene is TRBJ2-7, the V gene TRBV7-2, with 8 positions matching TRBD2. The receptor's source is a woman aged 18 to 75 with a cervical HPV16 infection that either progressed to CIN3+ or cleared (not recorded which). Sequenced material: blood buffy coat. The CDR3 protein is CASSYLSGDEQYF. The CDR3 bases that were read are TGTGCCAGCAGCTATCTTAGCGGGGACGAG.